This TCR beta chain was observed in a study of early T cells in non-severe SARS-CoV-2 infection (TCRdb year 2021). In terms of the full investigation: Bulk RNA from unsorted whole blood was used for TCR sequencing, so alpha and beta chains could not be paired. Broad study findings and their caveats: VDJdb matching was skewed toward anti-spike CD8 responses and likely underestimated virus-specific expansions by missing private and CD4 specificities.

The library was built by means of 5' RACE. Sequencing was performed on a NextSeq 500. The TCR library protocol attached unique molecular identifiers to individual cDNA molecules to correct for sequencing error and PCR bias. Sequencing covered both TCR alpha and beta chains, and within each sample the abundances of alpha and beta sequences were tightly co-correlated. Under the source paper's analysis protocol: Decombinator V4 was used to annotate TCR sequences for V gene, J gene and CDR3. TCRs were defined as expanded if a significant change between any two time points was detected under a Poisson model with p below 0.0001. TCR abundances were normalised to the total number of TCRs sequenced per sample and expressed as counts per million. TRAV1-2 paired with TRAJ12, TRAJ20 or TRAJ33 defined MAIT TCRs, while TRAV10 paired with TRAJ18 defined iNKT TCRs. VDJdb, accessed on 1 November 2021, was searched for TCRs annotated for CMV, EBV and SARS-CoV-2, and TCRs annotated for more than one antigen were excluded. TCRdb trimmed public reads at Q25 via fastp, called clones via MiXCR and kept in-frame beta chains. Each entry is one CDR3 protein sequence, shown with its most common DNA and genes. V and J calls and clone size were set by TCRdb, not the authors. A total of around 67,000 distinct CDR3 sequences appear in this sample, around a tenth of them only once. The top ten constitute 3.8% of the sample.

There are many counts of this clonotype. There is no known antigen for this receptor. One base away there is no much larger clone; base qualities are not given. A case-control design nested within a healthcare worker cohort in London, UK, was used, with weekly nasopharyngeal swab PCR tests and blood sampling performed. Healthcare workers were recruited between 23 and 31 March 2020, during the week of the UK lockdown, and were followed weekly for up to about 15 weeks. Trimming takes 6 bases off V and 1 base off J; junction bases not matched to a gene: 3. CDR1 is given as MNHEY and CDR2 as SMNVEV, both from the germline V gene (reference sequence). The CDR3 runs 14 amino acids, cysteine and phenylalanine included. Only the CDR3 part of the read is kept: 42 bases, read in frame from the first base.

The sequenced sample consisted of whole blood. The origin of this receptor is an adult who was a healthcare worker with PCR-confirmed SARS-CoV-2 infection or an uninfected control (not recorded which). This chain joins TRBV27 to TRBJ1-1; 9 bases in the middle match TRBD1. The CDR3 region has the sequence CASRRDRANTEAFF. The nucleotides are TGTGCCAGCAGACGGGACAGGGCGAACACTGAAGCTTTCTTT.